Following are 26 T cell receptor beta chains from one sample sequenced in a study of blood T cell repertoires in COVID-19. Only in-frame clones appear in the TCRdb table, and some are missing; sequencing was by immunoSEQ multiplex PCR. The sample holds about 300,000 clones, over 75% seen once. Sequences were obtained from peripheral blood. These TCRs come from a human donor in a cohort sampled during active COVID-19.

The chain is built from TRBV6-5 and TRBJ2-1; 8 bases align to TRBD2. After removal of 5 bases from V and 11 bases from J, the junction contained 8 bases not matched to a gene. The CDR3 runs to 13 residues. Germline loops: CDR1 MNHEY, CDR2 SVGAGI. CDR3 DNA: TGTGCCAGCAGTCCTCGGGAGGGGGGTAAGCAGTTCTTC. Amino acid sequence: CASSPREGGKQFF.

V and J are TRBV18 and TRBJ2-4; maybe TRBD1 (5 bases). The CDR3 has 14 residues. Germline-derived CDR1 and CDR2 are KGHSH and LQKENI. V dropped 3 bases and J dropped 5 bases, with 11 bases sitting between them. The CDR3 loop reads CASSPRQGENIQYF. CDR3 in DNA: TGTGCCAGCTCACCGAGGCAGGGTGAAAACATTCAGTACTTC.

The V gene is TRBV6-6, the J gene TRBJ1-2; weak D call: TRBD1 (5 bases). Trimming took off 6 bases at V and 0 bases at J, with 8 bases between the two ends. CDR3 length: 13 amino acids. Germline assignment: CDR1 MNHNY and CDR2 SVGAGI (reference sequence). In DNA form, the CDR3 reads TGTGCCAGCAGGCGACAGACTAACTATGGCTACACCTTC. This gives the protein CASRRQTNYGYTF.

The chain recombines TRBV10-2 with TRBJ1-2; D call uncertain. The CDR3 consists of 13 residues. The V end was cut by 6 bases, the J end by 4 bases, with 12 bases between. Germline CDR1 and CDR2: WSHSY and SAAADI. CDR3 DNA sequence: TGCGCCAGCAGCTCCACAGCCCTCTATGGCTACACCTTC. Residues: CASSSTALYGYTF.

This chain joins TRBV5-1 and TRBJ2-2; 7 nucleotides agree with TRBD2. The germline gives CDR1 SGHRS, CDR2 YFSETQ. V dropped 4 bases and J dropped 1; count of bases not matched to a gene: 4. CDR3 size: 15 residues. This CDR3 is CASSPLAVNTGELFF. The DNA of the CDR3 is TGCGCCAGCAGCCCTCTAGCGGTGAACACCGGGGAGCTGTTTTTT.

This clone has only one observation. Other DNA sequences of this sample code for an identical CDR3. The rearrangement joins TRBV9 to TRBJ2-1; D may be TRBD1 (6 bases). The CDR3 runs 15 residues. Germline V gene data show CDR1 as SGDLS and CDR2 as YYNGEE. V shed 2 bases and J shed 0 bases, with 9 bases lying between them. The chain's CDR3 is CASSVTGLSYNEQFF. The CDR3 nucleotides read TGTGCCAGCAGCGTGACAGGTCTCTCCTACAATGAGCAGTTCTTC. Looking up the rest from reference TRBV9 and TRBJ2-1 gives the full variable domain: DSGVTQTPKHLITATGQRVTLRCSPRSGDLSVYWYQQSLDQGLQFLIQYYNGEERAKGNILERFSAQQFPDLHSELNLSSLELGDSALYFCASSVTGLSYNEQFFGPGTRLTVL.

In its sample, this clone was seen once. The chain links TRBV9 to TRBJ2-1; 8 bases are a match to TRBD1. In germline, CDR1 is SGDLS, CDR2 YYNGEE. With V trimmed by 0 bases and J by 4 bases, 0 bases remained unmatched. The CDR3 sequence is 14 residues long. CDR3 in DNA: TGTGCCAGCAGCGTAGGGACAGGGTACAATGAGCAGTTCTTC. The encoded protein is CASSVGTGYNEQFF.

The chain links TRBV14 to TRBJ1-3, with D unresolved. In germline, CDR1 is SGHDN, CDR2 FVKESK. This CDR3 is 14 amino acids long. V lost 2 bases, J lost 0 bases, and 5 bases lay in between. The CDR3 coding sequence is TGTGCCAGCAGCCAAACCTACTCTGGAAACACCATATATTTT. Translated: CASSQTYSGNTIYF.

This rearrangement joins TRBV9 to TRBJ2-3, with D hard to call. Germline V CDR1 and CDR2: SGDLS, YYNGEE. Trimming took off 0 bases at V and 3 bases at J, with 11 bases between the two ends. The CDR3 sequence is 15 residues long. CDR3 in amino acids: CASSVAPSVTDTQYF. The CDR3 nucleotides read TGTGCCAGCAGCGTAGCCCCCAGCGTTACAGATACGCAGTATTTT.

This chain connects TRBV7-2 to TRBJ1-2; unclear D gene. V shed 6 bases and J shed 0 bases, with 11 bases lying between them. The CDR3 has 14 amino acids. Germline V gives CDR1 SGHTA, CDR2 FQGNSA. The chain's CDR3 is CASSLQTANYGYTF. DNA of the CDR3: TGTGCCAGCAGTCTTCAAACAGCTAACTATGGCTACACCTTC.

The J gene is TRBJ1-1, the V gene TRBV4-2; D is unresolved. This CDR3 has 14 residues. V was cut by 5 bases and J by 0 bases, with 10 bases left in between. Germline lookup yields CDR1 LGHNA and CDR2 YNFKEQ. This CDR3 reads CASSGLNMNTEAFF. CDR3 bases: TGTGCCAGCAGCGGACTTAACATGAACACTGAAGCTTTCTTT.

The chain recombines TRBV28 with TRBJ1-6, with D perhaps TRBD1 (6 bases). V lost 5 bases, J lost 7 bases, and 15 bases lay in between. There are 15 residues in the CDR3. CDR1 MDHEN and CDR2 SYDVKM come from the germline V gene. Written as DNA, the CDR3 is TGTGCCAGCAGTCCGCCCGGGGGGCTAAATTCACCCCTCCACTTT. This encodes CASSPPGGLNSPLHF. The whole variable domain, remainder taken from reference TRBV28 and TRBJ1-6, is DVKVTQSSRYLVKRTGEKVFLECVQDMDHENMFWYRQDPGLGLRLIYFSYDVKMKEKGDIPEGYSVSREKKERFSLILESASTNQTSMYLCASSPPGGLNSPLHFGNGTRLTVT.

The chain recombines TRBV18 with TRBJ1-5; maybe TRBD1 (5 bases). Germline V gene sequence: CDR1 KGHSH, CDR2 LQKENI. The V end lost 2 bases, the J end lost 5 bases, and 7 bases lay between the germline ends. The CDR3 is made up of 13 amino acids. The CDR3 loop reads CASSPGADQPQHF. CDR3 nucleotides: TGTGCCAGCTCACCAGGGGCAGATCAGCCCCAGCATTTT. Using reference TRBV18 and TRBJ1-5 for the parts outside the CDR3, the full variable domain is NAGVMQNPRHLVRRRGQEARLRCSPMKGHSHVYWYRQLPEEGLKFMVYLQKENIIDESGMPKERFSAEFPKEGPSILRIQQVVRGDSAAYFCASSPGADQPQHFGDGTRLSIL.

The V call is TRBV9, the J call TRBJ2-5, with 8 bases identical to TRBD1. V dropped 4 bases and J dropped 1; count of bases not matched to a gene: 12. This CDR3 has 17 amino acids. The germline gives CDR1 SGDLS, CDR2 YYNGEE. The CDR3 region is CASSPRDAGGLQETQYF. In nucleotides, the CDR3 is TGTGCCAGCAGCCCCAGGGATGCAGGGGGCCTCCAAGAGACCCAGTACTTC.

CDR3 sequence reads: CASSPDRVGTGELFF. The CDR3 nucleotides read TGCGCCAGCAGTCCCGACAGGGTCGGCACCGGGGAGCTGTTTTTT. This rearrangement joins TRBV10-1 to TRBJ2-2; 7 positions match TRBD1. The CDR3 totals 15 residues. Trimming took 5 bases from V and 4 from J; bases not matched to a gene: 7. Germline values: CDR1 WNHNN, CDR2 SYGVQD (reference sequence).

This clone was observed a few times. This rearrangement joins TRBV9 to TRBJ2-5; TRBD2 matches at 8 bases. Germline V gene lookup returns CDR1 SGDLS and CDR2 YYNGEE. The CDR3 totals 15 residues. The J segment lost 0 bases and the V segment lost 4 bases, leaving 5 bases of the junction unmatched. CDR3 nucleotide sequence: TGTGCCAGCAGCTTTAGCGGGACGTACCAAGAGACCCAGTACTTC. Translated: CASSFSGTYQETQYF.

This chain connects TRBV28 to TRBJ1-6, with 7 bases lining up with TRBD1. V gave up 10 bases and J gave up 0 bases; unmatched junction bases: 3. Germline values: CDR1 MDHEN, CDR2 SYDVKM. The CDR3 covers 14 residues. Here the CDR3 DNA reads TGTGCCACCTACAGGGGCTCCTATAATTCACCCCTCCACTTT. Its translation is CATYRGSYNSPLHF.

This chain connects TRBV5-8 to TRBJ2-7, with D perhaps matching TRBD1 (6 bases). The CDR3 loop spans 11 amino acids. CDR1 is SGHTS, CDR2 YDEGEE, per germline. V was clipped by 4 bases and J by 9 bases, with 11 bases between them. The CDR3 coding sequence is TGTGCCAGCAGCCCCGGACAGAGGCAGTACTTC. Translating it yields CASSPGQRQYF.

The table lists this clone with a few counts. The genes are TRBV19 and TRBJ2-7; the D gene is possibly TRBD2 (6 bases). With 4 bases removed from V and 5 bases from J, the gap between germline ends came to 15 bases. This CDR3 is built from 14 residues. The V gene's germline CDR1 is LNHDA and CDR2 SQIVND (reference sequence). In DNA form, the CDR3 reads TGTGCCAGTAGTAAGGAGGGGCGTGACAACGAGCAGTACTTC. This gives the protein CASSKEGRDNEQYF.

The CDR3 region is CASSYFRSLDRAQETQYF. In nucleotides, the CDR3 is TGTGCCAGCAGCTATTTCAGAAGTCTGGACAGGGCTCAAGAGACCCAGTACTTC. The V call is TRBV7-8, the J call TRBJ2-5, with TRBD1 matching over 8 bases. The CDR3 totals 18 residues. The V and J ends lost 4 bases and 2 bases, in that order; junction bases with no gene match: 15. CDR1 is SGHVS and CDR2 is FQNEAQ in the germline V gene.

The rearrangement uses TRBV5-1 and TRBJ2-7; possible D gene TRBD1, 5 bases. Germline CDR1 SGHRS, CDR2 YFSETQ. The CDR3 has 14 amino acids. The ends were cut back, 0 bases at V and 2 bases at J, with 9 bases in the middle. Here the CDR3 DNA reads TGCGCCAGCAGCTTGGACAGGCCTCCCTACGAGCAGTACTTC. Translation gives CASSLDRPPYEQYF.

This clone showed up just once. The V call is TRBV5-6, the J call TRBJ2-2; D not resolved. V lost 5 bases, J lost 6 bases, and 11 bases lay in between. Germline V gene data show CDR1 as SGHDT and CDR2 as YYEEEE. The CDR3 is 13 residues long. The chain's CDR3 is CASSSNRAGELFF. CDR3 nucleotide sequence: TGTGCCAGCAGTTCGAACCGGGCCGGGGAGCTGTTTTTT.

The J gene is TRBJ2-7, the V gene TRBV7-9, with 8 bases fitting TRBD2. The CDR3 is made up of 15 amino acids. V shed 8 bases and J 0 bases; nucleotides not matched to a gene: 9. Germline V CDR1 and CDR2: SEHNR, FQNEAQ (reference sequence). The CDR3 coding sequence is TGTGCCAGCGGTCGGGGGGGCGCTTTCTCCTACGAGCAGTACTTC. Protein sequence: CASGRGGAFSYEQYF.

Comments on this clone: Additional DNA sequences in this sample encode the identical CDR3. This sequence joins TRBV3-1 (or the pseudogene TRBV3-2) and TRBJ1-2, with D uncertain. This CDR3 contains 12 residues. V gave up 1 base and J gave up 5 bases, with 5 bases separating them. Germline CDR1 reads LGHDT; CDR2 reads YNNKEL (reference sequence). The CDR3 protein is CASSQASYGYTF. The CDR3 DNA sequence: TGTGCCAGCAGCCAAGCTAGTTATGGCTACACCTTC.

This clone appeared a single time. The rearrangement uses TRBV6-2 or TRBV6-3 and TRBJ1-5; 7 bases map to TRBD1. J was trimmed by 0 bases and V by 2 bases; bases with no gene match: 4. There are 16 residues in the CDR3. From germline, CDR1 is MNHEY and CDR2 SVGEGT. CDR3 residues: CASSYPTGSSNQPQHF. Written as DNA, the CDR3 is TGTGCCAGCAGTTACCCGACAGGGTCTAGCAATCAGCCCCAGCATTTT.

J is TRBJ2-1 and V is TRBV19; 10 bases are a match to TRBD2. The CDR3 runs 14 residues. CDR1 and CDR2 from the germline V gene are LNHDA and SQIVND (reference sequence). With 6 bases clipped from V and 7 bases from J, the junction kept 6 bases outside the gene matches. CDR3 in amino acids: CASSSGLARNEQFF. Here the CDR3 DNA reads TGTGCCAGTAGCTCGGGACTAGCGCGAAATGAGCAGTTCTTC.